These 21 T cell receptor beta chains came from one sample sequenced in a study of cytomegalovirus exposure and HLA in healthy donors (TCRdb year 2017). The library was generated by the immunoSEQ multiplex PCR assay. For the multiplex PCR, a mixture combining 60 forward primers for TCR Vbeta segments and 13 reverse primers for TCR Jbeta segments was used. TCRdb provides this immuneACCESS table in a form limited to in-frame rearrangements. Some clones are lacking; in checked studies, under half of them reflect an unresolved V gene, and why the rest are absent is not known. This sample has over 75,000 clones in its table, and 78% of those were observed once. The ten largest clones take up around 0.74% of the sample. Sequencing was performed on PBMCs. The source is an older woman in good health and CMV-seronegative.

CDR3 in DNA: TGTGCCAGCAGCTATTATCCGACAGAATTCGACACCCAGTACTTC. As protein: CASSYYPTEFDTQYF. V is TRBV7-2 and J is TRBJ2-5; D is possibly TRBD1 (5 bases). The CDR3 consists of 15 residues. Per germline, CDR1 SGHTA and CDR2 FQGNSA. Between the trimmed V and J ends, which lost 4 bases and 8 bases, there was a span of 20 bases.

CDR3: CASSSSLAFEQFF. The CDR3 DNA follows: TGTGCCAGCAGTTCCTCACTAGCTTTTGAGCAGTTCTTC. This sequence joins TRBV28 and TRBJ2-1; D may be TRBD2 (6 bases). This CDR3 has 13 residues. CDR1 and CDR2 (germline): MDHEN, SYDVKM. V was shortened by 4 bases and J by 9 bases, with 13 bases between the two germline ends.

The CDR3 protein is CASSVGTGQAGGYTF. Written as DNA, the CDR3 is TGTGCCAGCAGCGTAGGAACAGGGCAGGCAGGTGGCTACACCTTC. The chain employs TRBV9 and TRBJ1-2, with D possibly being TRBD1 (6 bases). The V and J ends lost 0 bases and 7 bases respectively, with 16 bases between them. There are 15 residues in the CDR3. CDR1 is SGDLS and CDR2 is YYNGEE in the germline V gene. Based on the CDR3 plus reference TRBV9 and TRBJ1-2, the full variable domain is DSGVTQTPKHLITATGQRVTLRCSPRSGDLSVYWYQQSLDQGLQFLIQYYNGEERAKGNILERFSAQQFPDLHSELNLSSLELGDSALYFCASSVGTGQAGGYTFGSGTRLTVV.

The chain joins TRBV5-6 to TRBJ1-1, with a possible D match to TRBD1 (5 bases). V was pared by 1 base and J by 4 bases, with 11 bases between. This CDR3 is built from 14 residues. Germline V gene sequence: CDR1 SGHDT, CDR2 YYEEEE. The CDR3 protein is CASSLQGGLTEAFF. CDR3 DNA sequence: TGTGCCAGCAGCTTGCAGGGAGGTCTCACTGAAGCTTTCTTT. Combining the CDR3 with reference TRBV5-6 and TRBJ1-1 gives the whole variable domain DAGVTQSPTHLIKTRGQQVTLRCSPKSGHDTVSWYQQALGQGPQFIFQYYEEEERQRGNFPDRFSGHQFPNYSSELNVNALLLGDSALYLCASSLQGGLTEAFFGQGTRLTVV.

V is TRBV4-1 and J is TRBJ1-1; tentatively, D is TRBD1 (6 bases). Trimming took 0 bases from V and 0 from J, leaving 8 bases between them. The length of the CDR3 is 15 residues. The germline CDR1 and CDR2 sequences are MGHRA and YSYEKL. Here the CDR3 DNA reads TGCGCCAGCAGCCAAGATCAGGGGATGAACACTGAAGCTTTCTTT. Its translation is CASSQDQGMNTEAFF.

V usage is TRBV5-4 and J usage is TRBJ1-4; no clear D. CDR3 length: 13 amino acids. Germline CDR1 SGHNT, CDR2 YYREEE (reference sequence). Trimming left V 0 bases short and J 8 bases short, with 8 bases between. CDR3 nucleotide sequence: TGTGCCAGCAGCTTGGGACTCCGGGAAAAACTGTTTTTT. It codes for CASSLGLREKLFF.

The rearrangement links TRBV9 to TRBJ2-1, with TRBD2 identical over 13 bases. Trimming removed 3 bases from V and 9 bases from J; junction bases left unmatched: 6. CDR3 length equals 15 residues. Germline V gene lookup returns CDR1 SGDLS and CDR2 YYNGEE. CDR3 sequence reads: CASSAGLAGATEQFF. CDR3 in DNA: TGTGCCAGCAGCGCCGGACTAGCGGGGGCCACTGAGCAGTTCTTC.

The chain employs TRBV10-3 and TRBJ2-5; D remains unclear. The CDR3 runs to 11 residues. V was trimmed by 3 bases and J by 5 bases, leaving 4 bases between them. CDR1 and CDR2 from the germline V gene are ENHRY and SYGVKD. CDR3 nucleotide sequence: TGTGCCATCAGTGACAGGGAGACCCAGTACTTC. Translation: CAISDRETQYF.

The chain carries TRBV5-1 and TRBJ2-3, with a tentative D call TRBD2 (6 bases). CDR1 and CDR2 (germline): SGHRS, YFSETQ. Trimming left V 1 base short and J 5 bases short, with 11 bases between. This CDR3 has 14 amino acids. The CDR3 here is CASSLWDLGDTQYF. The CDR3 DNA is TGCGCCAGCAGCTTGTGGGACTTAGGAGATACGCAGTATTTT.

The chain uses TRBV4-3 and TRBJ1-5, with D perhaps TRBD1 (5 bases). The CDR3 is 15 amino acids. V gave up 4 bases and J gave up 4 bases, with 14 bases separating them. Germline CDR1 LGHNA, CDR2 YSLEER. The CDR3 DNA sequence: TGCGCCAGCAGCCCGCAAGACAGTGCAAATCAGCCCCAGCATTTT. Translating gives CASSPQDSANQPQHF.

In nucleotides, the CDR3 is TGTGCCAGCAGTCGTGGACAGCCAGAGACCCAGTACTTC. This gives the protein CASSRGQPETQYF. The chain joins TRBV6-1 to TRBJ2-5; TRBD1 might be the D (6 bases). Germline lookup yields CDR1 MNHNS and CDR2 SASEGT. Deletions cut 5 bases from V and 4 bases from J, with 11 bases between. The CDR3 is made up of 13 amino acids.

The CDR3 region has the DNA TGCGCCAGCAGCCCCACCGGACTAGCGGGAGGCGGTGGTACGCAGTATTTT. Protein product: CASSPTGLAGGGGTQYF. The chain combines TRBV5-1 with TRBJ2-3; 14 bases align to TRBD2. The length of the CDR3 is 17 residues. Germline V gene lookup returns CDR1 SGHRS and CDR2 YFSETQ. V was clipped by 4 bases and J by 8 bases; unmatched bases: 12.

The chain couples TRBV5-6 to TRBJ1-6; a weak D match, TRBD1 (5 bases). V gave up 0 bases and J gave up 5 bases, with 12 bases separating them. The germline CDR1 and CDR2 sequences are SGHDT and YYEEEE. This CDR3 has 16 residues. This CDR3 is CASSLAMGGNNSPLHF. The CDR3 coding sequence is TGTGCCAGCAGCTTGGCCATGGGGGGGAATAATTCACCCCTCCACTTT.

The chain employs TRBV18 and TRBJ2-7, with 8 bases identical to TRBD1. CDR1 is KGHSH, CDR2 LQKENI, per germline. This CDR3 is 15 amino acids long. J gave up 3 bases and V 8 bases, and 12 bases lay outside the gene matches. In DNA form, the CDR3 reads TGTGCCAGCCGCCCGGGGAGGACAGGGATCTACGAGCAGTACTTC. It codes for CASRPGRTGIYEQYF. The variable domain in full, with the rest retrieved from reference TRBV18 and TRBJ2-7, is NAGVMQNPRHLVRRRGQEARLRCSPMKGHSHVYWYRQLPEEGLKFMVYLQKENIIDESGMPKERFSAEFPKEGPSILRIQQVVRGDSAAYFCASRPGRTGIYEQYFGPGTRLTVT.

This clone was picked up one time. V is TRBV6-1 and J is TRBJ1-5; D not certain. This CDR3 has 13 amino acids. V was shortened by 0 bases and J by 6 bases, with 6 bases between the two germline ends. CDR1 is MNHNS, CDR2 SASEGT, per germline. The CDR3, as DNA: TGTGCCAGCAGTGAAGCGCTAGGTCAGCCCCAGCATTTT. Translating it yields CASSEALGQPQHF.

The CDR3 reads CASSSDSGANTGELFF. CDR3 DNA sequence: TGTGCCAGCAGCTCTGATAGCGGGGCGAACACCGGGGAGCTGTTTTTT. This chain connects TRBV7-7 to TRBJ2-2; 8 nucleotides match TRBD2. Germline V gene sequence: CDR1 SSHAT, CDR2 FNYEAQ (reference sequence). With V trimmed by 4 bases and J by 0 bases, 4 bases remained unmatched. The CDR3 is made up of 16 amino acids. The full variable domain, with the rest looked up from reference TRBV7-7 and TRBJ2-2, is GAGVSQSPRYKVTKRGQDVTLRCDPISSHATLYWYQQALGQGPEFLTYFNYEAQPDKSGLPSDRFSAERPEGSISTLTIQRTEQRDSAMYRCASSSDSGANTGELFFGEGSRLTVL.

CDR3 amino acids: CASSHRERSTEAFF. The DNA of the CDR3 is TGTGCCAGCAGCCACAGGGAAAGAAGCACTGAAGCTTTCTTT. The chain couples TRBV5-5 to TRBJ1-1, with D maybe TRBD1 (6 bases). Germline values: CDR1 SGHKS, CDR2 YYEKEE (reference sequence). The CDR3 loop spans 14 amino acids. The V end lost 4 bases, the J end lost 4 bases, and 14 bases lay between the germline ends.

Here the CDR3 DNA reads TGCGCCAGCAGCTTGGACGGGACTAGCAGCTACGAGCAGTACTTC. Translated: CASSLDGTSSYEQYF. The V gene is TRBV5-1, the J gene TRBJ2-7, with TRBD2 identical over 9 bases. Unmatched junction bases numbered 4, after V lost 0 bases and J lost 3 bases. CDR1 SGHRS and CDR2 YFSETQ come from the germline V gene. The CDR3 sequence is 15 residues long.

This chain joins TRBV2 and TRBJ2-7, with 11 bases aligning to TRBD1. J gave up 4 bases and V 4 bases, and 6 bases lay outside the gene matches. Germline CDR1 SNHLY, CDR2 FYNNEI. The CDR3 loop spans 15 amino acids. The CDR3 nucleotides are TGTGCCAGCAGTGCCCCGGACAGGGGGCTTTACGAGCAGTACTTC. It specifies CASSAPDRGLYEQYF.

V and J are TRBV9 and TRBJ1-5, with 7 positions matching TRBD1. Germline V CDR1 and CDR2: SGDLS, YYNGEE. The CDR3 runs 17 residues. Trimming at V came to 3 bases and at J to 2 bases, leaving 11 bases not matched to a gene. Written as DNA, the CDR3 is TGTGCCAGCAGCGAACCTCTGAGGGGGCTCTGCAATCAGCCCCAGCATTTT. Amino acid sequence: CASSEPLRGLCNQPQHF.

The CDR3 DNA reads TGTGCCAGCAGCGACGGACTGGACAGGGCTTACTCTGGAAACACCATATATTTT. Amino acid sequence: CASSDGLDRAYSGNTIYF. The rearrangement links TRBV9 to TRBJ1-3; 8 bases map to TRBD1. V lost 3 bases, J lost 0 bases, and 11 bases stayed unmatched. The CDR3 extends over 18 amino acids. Looked up from germline, CDR1 is SGDLS and CDR2 is YYNGEE.